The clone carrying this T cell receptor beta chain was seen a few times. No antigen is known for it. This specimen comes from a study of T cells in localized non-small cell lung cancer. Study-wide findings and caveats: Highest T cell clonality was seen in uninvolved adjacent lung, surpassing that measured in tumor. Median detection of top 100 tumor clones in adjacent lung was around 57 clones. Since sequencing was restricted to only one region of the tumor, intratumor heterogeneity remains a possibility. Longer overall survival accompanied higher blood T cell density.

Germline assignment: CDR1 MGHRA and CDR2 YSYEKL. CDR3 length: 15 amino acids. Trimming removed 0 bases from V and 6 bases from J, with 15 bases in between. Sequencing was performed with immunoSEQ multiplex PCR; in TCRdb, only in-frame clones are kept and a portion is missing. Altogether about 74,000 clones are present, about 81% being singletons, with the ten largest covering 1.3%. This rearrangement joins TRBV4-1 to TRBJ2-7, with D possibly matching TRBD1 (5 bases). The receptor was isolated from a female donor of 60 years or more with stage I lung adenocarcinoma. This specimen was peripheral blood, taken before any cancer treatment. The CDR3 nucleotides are TGCGCCAGCAGCCAAGAATCGTCCAGGGTAGTCGAGCAGTACTTC. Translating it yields CASSQESSRVVEQYF.